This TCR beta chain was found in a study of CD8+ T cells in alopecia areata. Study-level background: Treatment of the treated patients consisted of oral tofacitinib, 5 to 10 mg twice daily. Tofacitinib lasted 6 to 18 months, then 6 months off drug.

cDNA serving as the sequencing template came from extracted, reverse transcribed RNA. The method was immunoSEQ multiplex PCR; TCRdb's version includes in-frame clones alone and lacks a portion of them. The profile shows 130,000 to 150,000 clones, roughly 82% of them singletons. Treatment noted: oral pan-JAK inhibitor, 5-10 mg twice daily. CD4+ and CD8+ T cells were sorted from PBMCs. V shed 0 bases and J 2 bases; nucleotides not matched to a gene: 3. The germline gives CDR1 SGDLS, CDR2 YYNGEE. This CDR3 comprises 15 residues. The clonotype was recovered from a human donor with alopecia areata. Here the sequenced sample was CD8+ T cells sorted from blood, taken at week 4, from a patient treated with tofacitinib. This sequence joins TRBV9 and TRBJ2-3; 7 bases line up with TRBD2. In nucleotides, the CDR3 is TGTGCCAGCAGCGTAGGGGGACTACTCACAGATACGCAGTATTTT. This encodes CASSVGGLLTDTQYF.